This TCR beta chain was sequenced in a study of T cell repertoires in cytomegalovirus infection. Study-level findings and limits: Ex vivo, HLA-C-restricted CMV-specific TCR beta clonotypes prevailed over the rest of the response.

The CDR3 runs 13 residues. Per germline, CDR1 MNHNY and CDR2 SVGAGI (reference sequence). V lost 8 bases and J 0 bases, leaving 10 bases between the germline ends. TCRdb fed the reads into MiXCR, producing one record per CDR3 protein. The table has fewer than 300,000 distinct CDR3 sequences, under 30% seen once. This clonotype was found a few times. Its matching antigen is unknown. The sequence was collected from a human donor in good health (CMV status not recorded). Some clones in this sample may be carry-over from other donors' samples. V usage is TRBV6-6 and J usage is TRBJ1-1; no clear D gene. Sequenced: PBMCs. The CDR3 loop reads CASLKKVNTEAFF. The CDR3 DNA sequence: TGTGCCAGCCTCAAAAAGGTGAACACTGAAGCTTTCTTT.